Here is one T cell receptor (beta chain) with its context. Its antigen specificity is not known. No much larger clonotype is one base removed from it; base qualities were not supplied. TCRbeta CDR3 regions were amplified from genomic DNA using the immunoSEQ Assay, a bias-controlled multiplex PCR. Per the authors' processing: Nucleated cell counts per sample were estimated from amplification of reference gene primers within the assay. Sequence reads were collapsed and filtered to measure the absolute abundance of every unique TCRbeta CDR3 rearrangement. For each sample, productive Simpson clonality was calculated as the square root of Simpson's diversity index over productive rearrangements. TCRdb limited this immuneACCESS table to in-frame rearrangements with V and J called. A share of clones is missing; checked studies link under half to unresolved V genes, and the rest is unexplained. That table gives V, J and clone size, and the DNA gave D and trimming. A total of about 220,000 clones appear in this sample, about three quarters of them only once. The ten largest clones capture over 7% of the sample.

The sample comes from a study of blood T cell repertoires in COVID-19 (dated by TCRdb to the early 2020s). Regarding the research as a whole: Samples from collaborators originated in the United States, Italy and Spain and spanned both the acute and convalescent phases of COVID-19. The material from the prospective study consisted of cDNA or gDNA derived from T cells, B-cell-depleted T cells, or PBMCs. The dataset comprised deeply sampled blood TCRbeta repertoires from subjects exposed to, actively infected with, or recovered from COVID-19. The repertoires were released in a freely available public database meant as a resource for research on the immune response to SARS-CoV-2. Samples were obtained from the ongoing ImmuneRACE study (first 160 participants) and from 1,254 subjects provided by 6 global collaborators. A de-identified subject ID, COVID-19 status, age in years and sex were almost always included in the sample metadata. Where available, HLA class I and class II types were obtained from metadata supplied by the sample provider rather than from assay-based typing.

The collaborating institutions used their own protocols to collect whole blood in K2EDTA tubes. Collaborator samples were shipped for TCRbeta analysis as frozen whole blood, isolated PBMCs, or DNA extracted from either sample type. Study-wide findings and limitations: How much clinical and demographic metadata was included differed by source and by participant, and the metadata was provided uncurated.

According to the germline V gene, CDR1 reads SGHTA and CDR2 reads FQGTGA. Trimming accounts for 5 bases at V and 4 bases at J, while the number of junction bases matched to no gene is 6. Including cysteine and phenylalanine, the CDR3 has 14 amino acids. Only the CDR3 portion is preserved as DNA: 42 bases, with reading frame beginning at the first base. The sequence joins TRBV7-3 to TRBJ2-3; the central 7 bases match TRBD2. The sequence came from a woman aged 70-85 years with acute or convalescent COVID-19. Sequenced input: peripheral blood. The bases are TGTGCCAGCAGCCCCGGGGGGACGGCAGATACGCAGTATTTT. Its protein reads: CASSPGGTADTQYF.